A single T cell receptor beta chain is shown here with its context. The antigen it recognizes is unknown. Base-call qualities are not available, and no considerably larger clone is one nucleotide away. The data stem from a study of T cell responses to AZD1222 COVID-19 vaccine (dated by TCRdb to 2020 to 2023). Broadly, across the study: TCR sequencing covered more than 230 trial participants: about 210 given two doses of AZD1222 and 26 given two doses of MenACWY control vaccine. Enrollment into the trials was organized by age into subgroups of 18-55, 56-69 and 70-plus years, and those subgroups contained approximately 160, 26 and 62 TCR-sequenced participants, respectively.

Broad study findings and their caveats: In the small 56-69-year group, the increase in depth fell short of significance, most likely because of low power. Participants were mostly white British and included more females than males, and it was suggested by the authors that clonal diversity may have been underestimated. Conclusions about previously exposed vaccinees are limited, since just five to seven AZD1222 recipients were seropositive for SARS-CoV-2 at baseline. Reportedly, almost half of the unique spike-specific TCRs recognized epitopes lying outside the regions that are mutated in the B.1.351 and B.1.1.7 variants. Because no day 14 peak-response samples were available, the repertoires could be characterized only after the peak T cell response. A significant rise in spike-specific TCR breadth and depth was observed after two AZD1222 doses relative to day 0 and relative to MenACWY recipients. The vaccine-associated CD4 TCRs covered the entire spike protein, and the dominant responses fell in regions 160-218 and 743-854.

The time point label, as the study defines it: about 28 days (+/-7) after the second vaccine dose. AZD1222 recipients with second doses at about 4 weeks or about 12 weeks were pooled, because spike-specific TCR depth and breadth did not differ between schedules. Vaccinee samples were obtained from the UK trials COV001 and COV002, which included a single-blind randomized controlled phase 2/3 trial of AZD1222 (ChAdOx1 nCoV-19) in healthy adults. For TCRbeta chain sequencing, PBMC samples were collected from trial participants at day 0 and at day 28 after the second dose. The CDR3 regions of human TCRbeta chains were subjected to immunosequencing. Concerning the study's data processing: TCRs in the repertoires were matched against a reference library of SARS-CoV-2-specific TCRs that had been generated with the MIRA antigen-specificity platform. Breadth was defined as the fraction of unique TCRs that were SARS-CoV-2-associated. Depth was defined as the fraction of total T cells that were SARS-CoV-2-associated. Using the MIRA data, each spike-specific TCR was assigned both to the spike region to which the TCR was reactive and to a CD4 or CD8 class. Log10-transformed breadth and depth values were compared by one-way ANOVA with Sidak's multiple comparisons tests. Sourced from immuneACCESS, this table was stored by TCRdb with only in-frame sequences that have V and J called. A share of the clones is absent; for the studies checked, an unresolved V gene accounts for under half, and the remainder has no known explanation. The V and J calls and the clone size are those of that table, but D and trimming were determined from the DNA. Within this sample are under 200,000 clones, with approximately 90% of them counted one time only. About 24% of the sample rests with the top ten.

Cut back by 1 base and 6 bases, the V and J ends lie 6 bases apart. Its CDR3 holds 13 amino acids, cysteine through phenylalanine. Of the read, only the CDR3 DNA is kept; its 39 bases are in frame from base 1. CDR1 is given as MDHEN and CDR2 as SYDVKM, both from the germline V gene. Recombination linked TRBV28 to TRBJ2-2; the D gene cannot be named for sure. This TCR was recovered from an adult who received the AZD1222 COVID-19 vaccine. The sequences come from peripheral blood, collected 28 days after the second AZD1222 dose. The DNA reads as follows: TGTGCCAGCAGTTTATATAGTTCCGGGGAGCTGTTTTTT. This gives the protein CASSLYSSGELFF.